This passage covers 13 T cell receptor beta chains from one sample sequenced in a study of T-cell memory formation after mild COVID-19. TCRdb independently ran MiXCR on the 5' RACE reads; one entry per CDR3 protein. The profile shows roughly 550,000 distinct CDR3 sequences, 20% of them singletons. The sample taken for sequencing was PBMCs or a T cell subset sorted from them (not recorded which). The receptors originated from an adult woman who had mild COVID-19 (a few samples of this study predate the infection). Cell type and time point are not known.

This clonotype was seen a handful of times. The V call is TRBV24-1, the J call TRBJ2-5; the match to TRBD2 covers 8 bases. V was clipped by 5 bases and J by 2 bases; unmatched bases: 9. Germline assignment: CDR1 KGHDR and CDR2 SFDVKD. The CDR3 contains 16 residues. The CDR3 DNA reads TGTGCCACCAGTGGGGTAGCGGGGACGCCGCAAGAGACCCAGTACTTC. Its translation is CATSGVAGTPQETQYF.

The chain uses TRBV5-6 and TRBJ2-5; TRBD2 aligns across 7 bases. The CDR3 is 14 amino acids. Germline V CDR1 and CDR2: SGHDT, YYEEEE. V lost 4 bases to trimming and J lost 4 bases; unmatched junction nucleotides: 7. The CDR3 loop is CASSPAGDGETQYF. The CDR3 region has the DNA TGTGCCAGCAGCCCTGCGGGGGACGGAGAGACCCAGTACTTC.

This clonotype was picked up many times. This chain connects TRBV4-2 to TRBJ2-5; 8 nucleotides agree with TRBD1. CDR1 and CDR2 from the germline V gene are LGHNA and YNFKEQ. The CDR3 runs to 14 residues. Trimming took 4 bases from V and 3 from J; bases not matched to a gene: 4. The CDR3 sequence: CASSRAGQEETQYF. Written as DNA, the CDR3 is TGTGCCAGCAGCCGGGCGGGACAGGAAGAGACCCAGTACTTC.

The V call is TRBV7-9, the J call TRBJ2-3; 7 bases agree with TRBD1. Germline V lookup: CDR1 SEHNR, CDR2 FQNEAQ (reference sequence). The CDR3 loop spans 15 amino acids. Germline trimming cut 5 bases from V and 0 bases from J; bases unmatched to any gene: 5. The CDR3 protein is CASSRQGSSTDTQYF. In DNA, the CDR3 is TGTGCCAGCAGCCGACAGGGTTCGAGCACAGATACGCAGTATTTT.

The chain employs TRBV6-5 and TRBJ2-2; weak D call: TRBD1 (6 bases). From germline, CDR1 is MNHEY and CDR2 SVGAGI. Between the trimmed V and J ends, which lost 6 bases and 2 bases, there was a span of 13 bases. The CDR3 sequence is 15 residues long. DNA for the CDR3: TGTGCCAGCAGGACCGGGACACCCAACACCGGGGAGCTGTTTTTT. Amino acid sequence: CASRTGTPNTGELFF.

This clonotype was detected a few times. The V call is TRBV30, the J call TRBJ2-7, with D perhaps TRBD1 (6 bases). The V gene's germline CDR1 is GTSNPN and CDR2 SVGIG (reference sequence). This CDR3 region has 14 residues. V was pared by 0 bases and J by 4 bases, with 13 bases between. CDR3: CAWSVPGDSYEQYF. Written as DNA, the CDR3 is TGTGCCTGGAGTGTACCAGGGGATTCTTACGAGCAGTACTTC.

The CDR3 DNA follows: TGTGCCAGCAGTTATCGAGGGGTAGGGAGCTCCTATAATTCACCCCTCCACTTT. This codes for CASSYRGVGSSYNSPLHF. The V call is TRBV6-5, the J call TRBJ1-6, with D maybe TRBD1 (5 bases). With 3 bases removed from V and 0 bases from J, the gap between germline ends came to 15 bases. The V gene's germline CDR1 is MNHEY and CDR2 SVGAGI. This CDR3 is built from 18 residues.

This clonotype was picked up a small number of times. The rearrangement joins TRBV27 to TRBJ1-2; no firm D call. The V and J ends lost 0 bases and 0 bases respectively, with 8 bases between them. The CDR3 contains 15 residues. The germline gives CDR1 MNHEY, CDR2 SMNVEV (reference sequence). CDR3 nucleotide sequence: TGTGCCAGCAGTTTATCCAGACAAACTAACTATGGCTACACCTTC. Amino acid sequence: CASSLSRQTNYGYTF.

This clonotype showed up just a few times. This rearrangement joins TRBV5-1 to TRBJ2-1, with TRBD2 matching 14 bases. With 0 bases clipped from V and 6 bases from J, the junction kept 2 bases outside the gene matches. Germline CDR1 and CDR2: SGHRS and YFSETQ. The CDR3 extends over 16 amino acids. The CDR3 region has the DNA TGCGCCAGCAGCTTGGGGACTAGCGGGAGGCCCAATGAGCAGTTCTTC. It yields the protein CASSLGTSGRPNEQFF.

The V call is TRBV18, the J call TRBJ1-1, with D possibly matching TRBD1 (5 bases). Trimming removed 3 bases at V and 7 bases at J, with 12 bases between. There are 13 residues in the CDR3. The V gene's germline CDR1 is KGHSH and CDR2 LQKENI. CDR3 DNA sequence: TGTGCCAGCTCACCGTCGGACACCCGTGAAGCTTTCTTT. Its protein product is CASSPSDTREAFF.

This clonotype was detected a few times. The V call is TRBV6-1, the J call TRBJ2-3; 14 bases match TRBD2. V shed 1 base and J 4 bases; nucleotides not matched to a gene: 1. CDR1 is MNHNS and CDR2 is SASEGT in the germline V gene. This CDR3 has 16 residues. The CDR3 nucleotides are TGTGCCAGCAGTGAAGGACTAGCGGGGGGGCCAGATACGCAGTATTTT. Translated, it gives CASSEGLAGGPDTQYF.

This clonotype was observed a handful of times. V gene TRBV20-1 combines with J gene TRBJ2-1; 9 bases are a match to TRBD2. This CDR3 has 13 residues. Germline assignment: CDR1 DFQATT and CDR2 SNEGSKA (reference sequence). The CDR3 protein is CGRFSGGSGEQFF. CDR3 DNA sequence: TGCGGAAGATTTAGCGGGGGCTCTGGTGAGCAGTTCTTC.

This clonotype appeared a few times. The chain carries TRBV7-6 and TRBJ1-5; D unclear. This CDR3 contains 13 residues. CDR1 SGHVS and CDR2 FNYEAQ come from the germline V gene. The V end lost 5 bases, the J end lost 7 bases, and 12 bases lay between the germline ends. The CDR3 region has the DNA TGTGCCAGCAGCCCTTACCCGAACCAGCCCCAGCATTTT. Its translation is CASSPYPNQPQHF.